This entry is about one TCR beta chain. Its target antigen remains unknown. A clone one base away is much larger, so this may be a read error. The library was produced with PCR. Sequencing was carried out with a NextSeq 500. Preparation of bulk TCR libraries followed a previously described approach, with the TCR primers listed in Table S5. The Qiagen AllPrep DNA/RNA kit was used to purify total RNA. Reads from multiple sequencing runs of the same library were pooled before analysis. The source study handled its data this way. Reads were retained only if an exact TCR constant sequence was present, and the retained reads were trimmed to 150 nt and grouped according to their 12-nt molecular barcodes. Reads within each barcode group were sub-clustered using a 15% Levenshtein threshold, and quality-weighted consensus sequences were constructed for each RNA molecule. Non-functional sequences were discarded, and so were lower-count sequences lying one edit away from another sequence. Based on a fit of two negative binomial distributions, barcode sub-clusters having less than 20% of the maximum read count were discarded. TCRdb reprocessed the public reads (quality trimming at Q25 with fastp, clone calling with MiXCR) and kept in-frame beta chains. Each record represents a unique CDR3 protein, reported with the most common genes and DNA among its rows. V and J calls and clone size were set by TCRdb, not the authors. The sample contains 100,000 or so distinct CDR3 sequences, roughly a third of them found a single time. Around 4.2% of the sample rests with the top ten.

Libraries of naive CD8 T cells were generated from roughly 20,000 to 1,000,000 sorted cells, with 10%, 30% or 50% of the purified RNA used. Naive CD8 T cells, defined as CD8+CD4-CCR7+CD45RA+, were FACS-sorted into RLT Plus buffer on a BD FACSAria II. To test detection sensitivity, Jurkat RNA equal to under 13 TCR copies was added to samples of about 19,000-1,100,000 naive CD8 T cells. CD8 T cells were enriched using RosetteSep CD8+ T Cell Enrichment Cocktail and Ficoll-Paque, and the enriched cells then underwent ACK red cell lysis. The data derive from a study of molecular identifiers for immune sequencing clone quantification (dated by TCRdb to 2017 to 2018). About the full investigation: In a replicate experiment, RNA from around 20,000 or 100,000 naive CD8 T cells was split into five aliquots, four of which were sequenced. The study was a methods study using CD8 T cells to benchmark molecular-identifier clustering-based TCR repertoire sequencing (MIDCIRS) and TCR RNA copy counting.

Paper-wide results and their limitations: Without barcode sub-clustering, chimeric consensus sequences inflated TCR diversity; chimeras reached as high as 47%. Highly expanded clone sizes could be underestimated because identical TCR molecules may share a barcode. In CMV-specific effector cells, clones with more than 20 RNA copies accounted for over 97% of molecules, whereas in naive cells such clones accounted for under 1%. Spiked-in Jurkat TCR RNA equal to a single cell's worth was reported to be detectable even within 1,100,000 naive CD8 T cells. The naive libraries included spiked-in Jurkat TCR RNA (fewer than eleven copies' worth), and this Jurkat TCR RNA is not part of the donor repertoire. Roughly 3 recovered TCR RNA copies per cell were obtained by modeling, versus approximately 10 by digital PCR, implying a capture efficiency of about 30%.

V gives up 6 bases and J gives up 7 bases, and the segment between their germline ends measures 20 bases. From its cysteine to its phenylalanine, the CDR3 spans 15 amino acids. Just the 45-base CDR3 DNA is kept, in frame starting at base 1. The germline V gene provides CDR1 MDHEN and CDR2 SYDVKM. Sequences were obtained from naive CD8+ T cells from blood, with Jurkat cell RNA spiked in. The sample's cell subset or site, from its label and the paper: FACS-sorted CD8+CD4-CCR7+CD45RA+ naive T cells. This TCR was recovered from a human donor in good health. Some libraries in this study had Jurkat cell RNA spiked in. This sequence uses TRBV28 and TRBJ2-3, and perhaps TRBD2 as D gene, on 6 matching bases. This receptor has the CDR3 CASSRRAGGINTQYF. The nucleotides read TGTGCCAGCAGCCGGAGGGCTGGCGGGATTAATACGCAGTATTTT.